This T cell receptor beta chain was captured in a study of blood T cell repertoires in COVID-19. About the research overall: Acute and convalescent COVID-19 specimens originated in the United States, Italy and Spain.

As handled by the study authors: From reference gene primer amplification, estimates of nucleated cell counts were derived. Only in-frame clones appear in the TCRdb table, and some are missing; sequencing was by immunoSEQ multiplex PCR. That table gives V, J and clone size, and the DNA gave D and trimming. The sample contains under 70,000 clones, around nine tenths of which appear only once. From germline, CDR1 is LGHNA and CDR2 YNFKEQ. This CDR3 contains 17 residues. With V trimmed by 3 bases and J by 0 bases, 2 bases remained unmatched. This clonotype originated in a middle-aged man with acute or convalescent COVID-19. The rearrangement uses TRBV4-2 and TRBJ1-4; 12 nucleotides match TRBD1. Material: peripheral blood. Written as DNA, the CDR3 is TGTGCCAGCAGCCAGGGACAGGGGGCTGCAACTAATGAAAAACTGTTTTTT. Protein: CASSQGQGAATNEKLFF.